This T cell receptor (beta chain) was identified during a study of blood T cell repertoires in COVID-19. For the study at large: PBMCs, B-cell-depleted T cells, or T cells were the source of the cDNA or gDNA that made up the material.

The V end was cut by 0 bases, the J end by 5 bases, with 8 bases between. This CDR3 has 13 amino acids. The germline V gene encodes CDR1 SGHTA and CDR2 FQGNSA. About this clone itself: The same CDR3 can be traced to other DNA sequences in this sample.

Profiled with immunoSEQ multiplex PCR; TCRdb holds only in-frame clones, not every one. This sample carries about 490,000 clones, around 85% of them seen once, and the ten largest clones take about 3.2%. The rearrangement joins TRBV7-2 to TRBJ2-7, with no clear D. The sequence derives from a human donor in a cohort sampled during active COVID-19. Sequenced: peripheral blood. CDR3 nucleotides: TGTGCCAGCAGCTTAGCGCGAGGCGACGAGCAGTACTTC. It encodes CASSLARGDEQYF. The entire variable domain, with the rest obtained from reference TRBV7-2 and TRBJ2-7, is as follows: GAGVSQSPSNKVTEKGKDVELRCDPISGHTALYWYRQSLGQGLEFLIYFQGNSAPDKSGLPSDRFSAERTGGSVSTLTIQRTQQEDSAVYLCASSLARGDEQYFGPGTRLTVT.